These T cell receptor beta chains were read from a single sample in a study of vaccination effects on CD4 cells after COVID-19. Using immunoSEQ multiplex PCR, the repertoire was profiled, and TCRdb retains in-frame clones only, with some absent. The sample lists roughly 34,000 clones; 82% were seen once. Their recognized antigens are unknown. This material consisted of CD4+ T cells from PBMCs cultured with HCoV-NL63 spike peptides, taken after COVID-19 vaccination. These receptors were collected from a human donor who received a COVID-19 vaccine. Some clones in this sample may be carry-over from other donors' samples. The CDR3 runs from the conserved cysteine through the conserved F or W. The order of the fields is D gene, V gene, J gene, CDR3 protein. A D gene is named only where the DNA matches it firmly.

D: .
V: TRBV28
J: TRBJ1-1
CDR3: CATRWTENTEAFF

D: .
V: TRBV19
J: TRBJ1-3
CDR3: CASSMKPGAWVGNTIYF

D: .
V: TRBV21-1
J: TRBJ2-3
CDR3: CASSKWTGLAGWRGVVVDTQYF

D: .
V: TRBV7-2
J: TRBJ2-3
CDR3: CASSLRLTTDTQYF

D: .
V: TRBV28
J: TRBJ1-2
CDR3: CASSGSSRVGYGYTF

D: TRBD1
V: TRBV7-2
J: TRBJ1-6
CDR3: CASSSARDRVTYSPLHF

D: .
V: TRBV3-1/TRBV3-2
J: TRBJ2-5
CDR3: CASSKSGSVETQYF

D: .
V: TRBV30
J: TRBJ1-2
CDR3: CAWTRDRNTYGYTF

D: TRBD1
V: TRBV18
J: TRBJ2-5
CDR3: CASAQGAGETQYF

D: .
V: TRBV9
J: TRBJ2-2
CDR3: CASSVGTQTYGELFF

D: .
V: TRBV30
J: TRBJ2-5
CDR3: CAWRAGAGWRETQYF

D: .
V: TRBV5-1
J: TRBJ1-1
CDR3: CASSNRTGNTEAFF

D: TRBD1
V: TRBV27
J: TRBJ1-1
CDR3: CASSFLTGDTEAFF

D: .
V: TRBV19
J: TRBJ1-2
CDR3: CASSIGPGTYGYTF

D: .
V: TRBV2
J: TRBJ2-1
CDR3: CASSPRGATDSEQFF

D: TRBD1
V: TRBV9
J: TRBJ1-4
CDR3: CASSVGQGQSEKLFF

D: TRBD2
V: TRBV11-1
J: TRBJ2-1
CDR3: CASSPKRGPNYEQFF

D: .
V: TRBV2
J: TRBJ2-5
CDR3: CASSGPGRGQETQYF

D: .
V: TRBV14
J: TRBJ1-1
CDR3: CASSQVGEAFF

D: .
V: TRBV2
J: TRBJ2-2
CDR3: CASRRTTTNTGELFF

D: TRBD1
V: TRBV10-3
J: TRBJ1-2
CDR3: CAISRTGVSYGYTF

D: .
V: TRBV9
J: TRBJ2-1
CDR3: CASSSGTTRVNEQFF

D: TRBD2
V: TRBV24-1
J: TRBJ2-5
CDR3: CATSDGLAGVSGGTQYF

D: TRBD2
V: TRBV7-9
J: TRBJ2-5
CDR3: CASSFQAGGRETQYF

D: .
V: TRBV7-8
J: TRBJ1-5
CDR3: CASSSTPTGQPQHF

D: .
V: TRBV6-5
J: TRBJ2-1
CDR3: CASSYDRGGRNEQFF

D: .
V: TRBV18
J: TRBJ1-1
CDR3: CASSPTGSGYGDTEAFF

D: TRBD2
V: TRBV5-1
J: TRBJ2-1
CDR3: CASSRLAVDNEQFF

D: .
V: TRBV5-1
J: TRBJ1-1
CDR3: CASSLYSNTEAFF

D: .
V: TRBV15
J: TRBJ1-2
CDR3: CATSQDGNYGYTF

D: .
V: TRBV14
J: TRBJ2-3
CDR3: CASSQDKFTDTQYF

D: .
V: TRBV2
J: TRBJ1-1
CDR3: CASSPTGTDMNTEAFF

D: TRBD1
V: TRBV5-1
J: TRBJ2-4
CDR3: CASRAQGATNIQYF

D: .
V: TRBV6-5
J: TRBJ2-3
CDR3: CASSYSQGRITDTQYF

D: TRBD1
V: TRBV19
J: TRBJ1-1
CDR3: CASRGDRGMNTEAFF

D: .
V: TRBV4-2
J: TRBJ1-1
CDR3: CASSQVGGLNTEAFF

D: .
V: TRBV6-4
J: TRBJ2-6
CDR3: CASSDSHSGANVLTF

D: .
V: TRBV6-6
J: TRBJ2-5
CDR3: CASSYSFQGPKETQYF

D: TRBD1
V: TRBV28
J: TRBJ1-2
CDR3: CASSSGQGTRGYTF